Described below is a single T cell receptor beta chain sequence and its context. Its antigen remains unknown. PCR amplification relied on 60 Vbeta primers (plus 13 Jbeta primers). The data were produced by immunoSEQ multiplex PCR, yet TCRdb's version contains in-frame clones alone and is incomplete. The table shows under 140,000 clones, with around 80% occurring only once. The sample is drawn from a study of cytomegalovirus exposure and HLA in healthy donors. The study, taken as a whole, reports: TCR beta chains associated with HLA were, in a later analysis, more clonally expanded than equally common others. The availability of immune exposure information extended only to CMV serostatus. V- and J-gene trimming in TCR beta was tied to a missense DCLRE1C variant by an analysis performed later.

Though probably carrying unrecorded immune exposures, donors were nominally healthy at sampling. V was clipped by 0 bases and J by 2 bases; unmatched bases: 10. This CDR3 has 17 amino acids. Germline V gene sequence: CDR1 SGHAT, CDR2 FQNNGV. The chain is built from TRBV11-2 and TRBJ2-7; 7 nucleotides match TRBD1. This TCR came from a woman aged 60 to 75 in good health and CMV-seropositive. The sequenced material came from PBMCs. CDR3 protein: CASSLDILAGGAYEQYF. DNA of the CDR3: TGTGCCAGCAGCTTAGATATACTGGCAGGGGGAGCCTACGAGCAGTACTTC.